This TCR beta chain is from a study of blood T cell repertoires in COVID-19. Study as a whole: Samples of COVID-19 (acute and convalescent) were obtained from the United States, Italy and Spain.

The CDR3 is 14 amino acids. V was cut by 6 bases and J by 2 bases, with 13 bases left in between. Germline assignment: CDR1 MNHEY and CDR2 SVGAGI. Assay used: immunoSEQ multiplex PCR; TCRdb lists only in-frame clones, some missing. The sample has some 220,000 clones; around four fifths are singletons. This sequence originates from a woman of 80 years or more with active or convalescent COVID-19. The sequencing input was peripheral blood. This chain joins TRBV6-5 and TRBJ1-2, with a tentative D call TRBD1 (6 bases). The CDR3 protein is CASSDPRGNYGYTF. Written as DNA, the CDR3 is TGTGCCAGCAGCGACCCCAGGGGCAACTATGGCTACACCTTC.